The 22 T cell receptor beta chains listed next were all sequenced from one sample in a study of cytomegalovirus exposure and HLA in healthy donors. Primers for the PCR totalled 60 Vbeta and 13 Jbeta. Here immunoSEQ multiplex PCR was the method, and the copy in TCRdb shows in-frame clones only, minus some. The table shows 120,000 or so clones, with around 69% occurring only once. The sequencing input was PBMCs. The receptors derive from a man aged 45-65 years in good health and CMV-seropositive.

This clone occurred a few times. The chain is built from TRBV19 and TRBJ1-2, with 10 nucleotides matching TRBD1. Germline V lookup: CDR1 LNHDA, CDR2 SQIVND (reference sequence). The CDR3 runs 14 residues. With 1 base clipped from V and 8 bases from J, the junction kept 4 bases outside the gene matches. CDR3 in DNA: TGTGCCAGTAGTATAGGGGGACAGGGGTACGGCTACACCTTC. Its protein product is CASSIGGQGYGYTF.

The sample holds a few counts of this clone. This chain links TRBV28 with TRBJ2-7, with TRBD2 matching over 7 bases. Looked up from germline, CDR1 is MDHEN and CDR2 is SYDVKM. The CDR3 length is 14 residues. The V gene end was trimmed by 6 bases and the J gene end by 4 bases; junction bases not matched to a gene: 9. The CDR3 DNA reads TGTGCCAGCAGACCTAGCGGAGAGGGGTACGAGCAGTACTTC. Amino acids: CASRPSGEGYEQYF.

The chain uses TRBV7-6 and TRBJ2-3; 9 bases align to TRBD2. Germline CDR1 reads SGHVS; CDR2 reads FNYEAQ. The V gene end was trimmed by 1 base and the J gene end by 0 bases; junction bases not matched to a gene: 2. This CDR3 is 16 amino acids long. CDR3 bases: TGTGCCAGCAGCTTAGGGACTAGCGTAAGCACAGATACGCAGTATTTT. Amino acids: CASSLGTSVSTDTQYF.

The V and J genes are TRBV13 and TRBJ2-7; TRBD2 agrees at 9 bases. This CDR3 is built from 14 residues. Germline assignment: CDR1 PRHDT and CDR2 FYEKMQ (reference sequence). The V and J ends lost 6 bases and 5 bases, in that order; junction bases with no gene match: 8. CDR3 region: CASRATGTSHEQYF. The DNA for the CDR3 is TGTGCCAGCAGGGCTACCGGGACTAGCCACGAGCAGTACTTC.

The chain has TRBV29-1 and TRBJ1-1, with D unresolved. Trimming pared 3 bases from V and 8 bases from J, leaving 13 bases between. Germline V CDR1 and CDR2: SQVTM, ANQGSEA. The CDR3 extends over 12 amino acids. DNA of the CDR3: TGCAGCGTTGATTTGAGGTTTGGGGAAGCTTTCTTT. It specifies CSVDLRFGEAFF.

V gene TRBV28 combines with J gene TRBJ1-2; 9 bases are a match to TRBD1. The CDR3 runs to 18 residues. The V segment lost 6 bases and the J segment 7 bases; nucleotides outside the gene matches: 21. Per the germline V gene, CDR1 is MDHEN and CDR2 is SYDVKM. The CDR3 loop reads CASSPRRIAGTGWGGYTF. As DNA, the CDR3 is TGTGCCAGCAGCCCCCGGCGTATTGCCGGGACAGGGTGGGGTGGCTACACCTTC.

The chain carries TRBV23-1 and TRBJ1-2; D perhaps matches TRBD1 (6 bases). TRBV23-1 is classed as an ORF, of uncertain function. V was trimmed by 2 bases and J by 2 bases, leaving 9 bases between them. The CDR3 extends over 14 amino acids. The CDR3 DNA reads as TGCGCCAGCAGTCAAAACAGGGAGAACTATGGCTACACCTTC. Its protein product is CASSQNRENYGYTF.

The chain recombines TRBV19 with TRBJ1-6; TRBD1 aligns across 10 bases. With 3 bases clipped from V and 7 bases from J, the junction kept 9 bases outside the gene matches. Germline V gene data show CDR1 as LNHDA and CDR2 as SQIVND (reference sequence). This CDR3 is built from 17 residues. In DNA form, the CDR3 reads TGTGCCAGTAGTATTAAAGGACAGGGGGGTCGAAATTCACCCCTCCACTTT. Residues: CASSIKGQGGRNSPLHF.

The chain links TRBV10-3 to TRBJ1-1, with no clear D. CDR1 is ENHRY, CDR2 SYGVKD, per germline. The CDR3 totals 11 residues. The V gene lost 10 bases and the J gene lost 1 base, with 7 bases spanning the gap. As DNA, the CDR3 is TGTGCCACACACGCGAACACTGAAGCTTTCTTT. The encoded protein is CATHANTEAFF.

CDR3 sequence reads: CASSPQVAGGGGTQYF. CDR3 bases: TGTGCCAGCTCCCCCCAGGTCGCGGGAGGAGGGGGGACCCAGTACTTC. The rearrangement links TRBV7-2 to TRBJ2-5; 8 nucleotides align to TRBD2. J was trimmed by 7 bases and V by 8 bases; bases with no gene match: 18. The germline V gene has CDR1 SGHTA and CDR2 FQGNSA. The CDR3 is 16 amino acids.

This clone was picked up a small number of times. The J gene is TRBJ2-1, the V gene TRBV21-1; no check of the table's D call, TRBD1, against the DNA was made. TRBV21-1 is a known pseudogene. The CDR3 sequence is 15 residues long. CDR3 protein: CASSGDRGRYNEQFF. Written as DNA, the CDR3 is TGTGCCAGCAGCGGGGACAGGGGGCGATACAATGAGCAGTTCTTC.

J is TRBJ1-4 and V is TRBV5-5; D might be TRBD1 (6 bases). Germline V lookup: CDR1 SGHKS, CDR2 YYEKEE (reference sequence). The CDR3 length is 14 residues. V dropped 2 bases and J dropped 7 bases, with 12 bases sitting between them. The CDR3 region has the DNA TGTGCCAGCAGCTTAGGGGGAGGGCGTGAAAAACTGTTTTTT. Amino acids: CASSLGGGREKLFF.

This clone appeared a few times. The CDR3 DNA sequence: TGCAGCGTTGAATCATTCACAGGGTTGACCGGGGAGCTGTTTTTT. The encoded protein is CSVESFTGLTGELFF. The chain employs TRBV29-1 and TRBJ2-2, with D tentatively TRBD1 (6 bases). The CDR3 consists of 15 residues. Germline V gene lookup returns CDR1 SQVTM and CDR2 ANQGSEA. The ends were cut back, 2 bases at V and 5 bases at J, with 15 bases in the middle.

V and J are TRBV5-1 and TRBJ2-5; maybe TRBD1 (7 bases). This CDR3 has 15 amino acids. The germline gives CDR1 SGHRS, CDR2 YFSETQ. Trimming cost V 0 bases and J 4 bases, with 13 bases left between them. The CDR3 DNA reads as TGCGCCAGCAGCTTGGTTCCAGGGGGGTCAGAGACCCAGTACTTC. Residues: CASSLVPGGSETQYF.

This chain joins TRBV2 and TRBJ2-3; 10 bases fit TRBD2. Germline values: CDR1 SNHLY, CDR2 FYNNEI. This CDR3 spans 15 amino acids. With V trimmed by 5 bases and J by 4 bases, 6 bases remained unmatched. This chain's CDR3 is CASSQKRGGSDTQYF. CDR3 nucleotides: TGTGCCAGCAGTCAAAAGCGGGGGGGCTCAGATACGCAGTATTTT.

The chain joins TRBV14 to TRBJ2-2; D is uncertain. The CDR3 consists of 16 residues. The V gene lost 4 bases and the J gene lost 4 bases, with 16 bases spanning the gap. The germline gives CDR1 SGHDN, CDR2 FVKESK. The CDR3 protein is CASSPQVMASTGELFF. The CDR3 DNA reads TGTGCCAGCAGCCCCCAGGTGATGGCCAGCACCGGGGAGCTGTTTTTT.

The chain recombines TRBV19 with TRBJ2-1; possibly TRBD2 for D (6 bases). The CDR3 has 16 residues. The germline V gene has CDR1 LNHDA and CDR2 SQIVND (reference sequence). V shed 0 bases and J shed 0 bases, with 9 bases lying between them. The CDR3 region has the DNA TGTGCCAGTAGTATAGACGGGAGTTCCTCCTACAATGAGCAGTTCTTC. This translates into CASSIDGSSSYNEQFF.

The chain combines TRBV7-6 with TRBJ2-7, with TRBD1 matching over 8 bases. CDR3 length equals 14 residues. Germline CDR1 is SGHVS and CDR2 is FNYEAQ. V lost 3 bases, J lost 6 bases, and 7 bases stayed unmatched. The CDR3 loop reads CASSFRQGAAEQYF. The CDR3 DNA follows: TGTGCCAGCAGCTTTAGGCAGGGGGCGGCCGAGCAGTACTTC.

V gene TRBV5-6 combines with J gene TRBJ1-2, with 7 bases lining up with TRBD1. Losses at the gene ends were 4 bases for V and 3 bases for J; bases not matched to a gene: 9. This CDR3 is 15 amino acids long. In germline, CDR1 is SGHDT, CDR2 YYEEEE. DNA of the CDR3: TGTGCCAGCAGCACACGGATGGGACAGCACTATGGCTACACCTTC. Its protein is CASSTRMGQHYGYTF. Drawing the rest from reference TRBV5-6 and TRBJ1-2, the complete variable domain is DAGVTQSPTHLIKTRGQQVTLRCSPKSGHDTVSWYQQALGQGPQFIFQYYEEEERQRGNFPDRFSGHQFPNYSSELNVNALLLGDSALYLCASSTRMGQHYGYTFGSGTRLTVV.

The chain uses TRBV10-1 and TRBJ2-5; 10 positions match TRBD1. The J call may be incorrect, as the DNA end agrees better with TRBJ2-7. Germline V gene sequence: CDR1 WNHNN, CDR2 SYGVQD (reference sequence). This CDR3 is 15 amino acids long. CDR3 protein: CASSDGGTGDNEQYF. CDR3 sequence (DNA): TGCGCCAGCAGTGATGGGGGGACAGGGGACAACGAGCAGTACTTC.

J is TRBJ2-1 and V is TRBV20-1; possibly TRBD2 for D (6 bases). Germline values: CDR1 DFQATT, CDR2 SNEGSKA (reference sequence). V lost 6 bases, J lost 5 bases, and 8 bases lay in between. The CDR3 extends over 11 amino acids. The CDR3 is CSARTNNEQFF. CDR3 sequence (DNA): TGCAGTGCCAGGACTAACAATGAGCAGTTCTTC.

The chain uses TRBV11-3 and TRBJ2-3; 8 bases map to TRBD1. Germline assignment: CDR1 SGHNT and CDR2 YENEEA. There are 16 residues in the CDR3. With V trimmed by 1 base and J by 4 bases, 7 bases remained unmatched. The CDR3 protein is CASSLVGQGAADTQYF. Written as DNA, the CDR3 is TGTGCCAGCAGCTTAGTCGGGCAGGGGGCCGCAGATACGCAGTATTTT.